This is a list of T cell receptor beta chains from one sample in a study of blood T cells in healthy people across ages. TCRdb reprocessed the 5' RACE reads with MiXCR, giving one entry per CDR3 protein. The sample lists 600,000 or so distinct CDR3 sequences; approximately 30% were seen once. The material sequenced was blood. Receptor source: a woman over 75 in good health. Both conserved end residues are part of each CDR3. Each record gives: V gene, J gene, clone size, D gene, CDR3 length, CDR3 protein, CDR3 DNA. D genes are given only for firm matches. The size field is filled for only some rows; it gives once, few, many or a size class.

>TRBV12-3/TRBV12-4|TRBJ2-3|.|TRBD1|15
CASSLSGQGTDAQYF
TGTGCCAGCAGTTTAAGCGGACAGGGAACAGATGCGCAGTATTTT
>TRBV10-3|TRBJ2-7|many|.|12
CAIHNGGYEQYF
TGTGCCATCCATAACGGGGGATACGAGCAGTACTTC
>TRBV18|TRBJ2-3|few|.|12
CASSGDPRMQYF
TGTGCCAGCTCGGGCGACCCCCGGATGCAGTATTTT
>TRBV11-3|TRBJ1-1|.|.|15
CASSSQGRRGTEAFF
TGTGCCAGCAGCTCCCAGGGGCGCCGAGGGACTGAAGCTTTCTTT
>TRBV5-1|TRBJ2-1|many|TRBD2|12
CASSLGSGLMFF
TGCGCCAGCAGCTTGGGTAGCGGGTTGATGTTCTTC
>TRBV7-2|TRBJ2-2|few|.|15
CASSADRTNTGELFF
TGTGCCAGCAGCGCAGACAGGACGAACACCGGGGAGCTGTTTTTT
>TRBV6-2/TRBV6-3|TRBJ1-1|.|.|14
CASSRAGLGTEAFF
TGTGCCAGCAGTCGCGCAGGGCTCGGCACTGAAGCTTTCTTT
>TRBV5-1|TRBJ1-2|many|.|15
CASSLIGGANYGYTF
TGCGCCAGCAGCTTGATCGGGGGCGCAAACTATGGCTACACCTTC
>TRBV20-1|TRBJ2-7|many|TRBD1|15
CSARVGGQGTYEQYF
TGCAGTGCTAGAGTAGGGGGACAGGGTACTTACGAGCAGTACTTC
>TRBV12-3/TRBV12-4|TRBJ2-7|.|TRBD2|14
CASSLTSGEVEQYF
TGTGCCAGCAGTTTAACTAGCGGGGAGGTCGAGCAGTACTTC
>TRBV7-3|TRBJ2-1|.|TRBD2|15
CASSRGLASPNEQFF
TGTGCCAGCAGCCGCGGACTAGCATCTCCCAATGAGCAGTTCTTC
>TRBV3-1|TRBJ2-7|.|.|12
CASTSNSYEQYF
TGTGCCAGCACTTCCAATTCCTACGAGCAGTACTTC
>TRBV7-2|TRBJ2-3|once|.|13
CASSLEPADTQYF
TGTGCCAGCAGCTTAGAGCCAGCAGATACGCAGTATTTT
>TRBV30|TRBJ1-4|many|.|11
CAWSVNEKLFF
TGTGCCTGGAGTGTAAATGAAAAACTGTTTTTT
>TRBV5-1|TRBJ2-1|many|TRBD2|16
CASSLAGGLVINEQFF
TGCGCCAGCAGCTTGGCCGGAGGACTAGTGATCAATGAGCAGTTCTTC
>TRBV20-1|TRBJ2-5|many|.|11
CSGRVLETQYF
TGCAGCGGGCGAGTTTTGGAGACCCAGTACTTC
>TRBV6-6|TRBJ1-2|many|TRBD1|14
CASSRTGINYGYTF
TGTGCCAGCAGCAGGACAGGGATCAACTATGGCTACACCTTC
>TRBV10-3|TRBJ1-1|many|.|12
CAIRADYTEAFF
TGTGCCATCAGGGCAGATTACACTGAAGCTTTCTTT
>TRBV27|TRBJ1-1|few|.|14
CASRPGTGNTEAFF
TGTGCCAGCAGGCCCGGGACTGGGAACACTGAAGCTTTCTTT
>TRBV20-1|TRBJ2-2|.|.|12
CSAGTDTGELFF
TGCAGTGCAGGGACGGACACCGGGGAGCTGTTTTTT
>TRBV20-1|TRBJ1-6|few|.|16
CSAMGNSGQHNSPLHF
TGCAGTGCTATGGGGAATAGCGGACAGCATAATTCACCCCTCCACTTT
>TRBV5-1|TRBJ1-1|.|.|12
CATRGDLTEAFF
TGCGCCACCCGAGGAGATTTGACTGAAGCTTTCTTT
>TRBV20-1|TRBJ2-7|many|TRBD1|13
CSALPGQGYEQYF
TGCAGTGCTCTTCCGGGACAGGGATACGAGCAGTACTTC
>TRBV7-6|TRBJ1-5|many|TRBD1|19
CASSPASAGQVLGNQPQHF
TGTGCCAGCAGCCCCGCCTCGGCGGGACAGGTACTAGGCAATCAGCCCCAGCATTTT
>TRBV6-6|TRBJ1-6|.|.|14
CASSYGGAGSPLHF
TGTGCCAGCAGTTACGGGGGTGCGGGTTCACCCCTCCACTTT
>TRBV12-3/TRBV12-4|TRBJ1-3|.|TRBD1|14
CASSPRGRGNTIYF
TGTGCCAGCAGTCCCAGGGGGCGTGGAAACACCATATATTTT
>TRBV5-1|TRBJ2-1|many|.|14
CASSRGGGRSEQFF
TGCGCCAGCAGCCGAGGGGGGGGTAGGAGTGAGCAGTTCTTC
>TRBV7-2|TRBJ2-4|many|TRBD1|14
CASSGTGAKNIQYF
TGTGCCAGCAGCGGGACAGGGGCCAAAAACATTCAGTACTTC
>TRBV7-2|TRBJ2-5|.|TRBD1|14
CASSPGQGGQTQYF
TGTGCCAGCAGCCCGGGACAGGGCGGTCAGACCCAGTACTTC
>TRBV5-6|TRBJ1-5|few|.|15
CASSLGQGNNQPQHF
TGTGCCAGCAGCTTGGGCCAGGGAAACAATCAGCCCCAGCATTTT
>TRBV7-8|TRBJ2-5|many|TRBD1|16
CASSLKDRGLLETQYF
TGTGCCAGCAGCTTAAAGGACAGGGGGCTTCTGGAGACCCAGTACTTC
>TRBV5-1|TRBJ1-2|.|TRBD1|14
CASSLGGQPTGYTF
TGCGCCAGCAGCTTGGGGGGACAGCCTACGGGCTACACCTTC
>TRBV20-1|TRBJ2-5|.|.|15
CSASSQGGPGETQYF
TGCAGTGCTTCGTCTCAGGGGGGTCCTGGGGAGACCCAGTACTTC
>TRBV6-5|TRBJ1-1|.|.|12
CASMGPGTGAFF
TGTGCCAGCATGGGGCCGGGCACTGGAGCTTTCTTT
>TRBV6-1|TRBJ1-5|few|.|15
CASSERAGGGQPQHF
TGTGCCAGCAGTGAACGGGCGGGGGGAGGTCAGCCCCAGCATTTT
>TRBV20-1|TRBJ2-5|.|.|12
CSVPGSTETQYF
TGCAGTGTTCCTGGAAGTACTGAGACCCAGTACTTC
>TRBV9|TRBJ1-1|.|.|14
CASSVGGWNTEAFF
TGTGCCAGCAGCGTAGGGGGCTGGAACACTGAAGCTTTCTTT
>TRBV5-1|TRBJ2-1|.|.|13
CASSGATYNEQFF
TGCGCCAGCAGCGGGGCTACCTACAATGAGCAGTTCTTC
>TRBV12-3/TRBV12-4|TRBJ2-5|many|TRBD2|17
CASSLRSSGGVQETQYF
TGTGCCAGCAGTTTACGATCTAGCGGGGGGGTCCAAGAGACCCAGTACTTC
>TRBV30|TRBJ1-5|.|.|15
CAWSLGPGSNQPQHF
TGTGCCTGGAGTTTAGGGCCAGGGAGCAATCAGCCCCAGCATTTT
>TRBV29-1|TRBJ1-2|few|.|14
CSVEDPNRNYGYTF
TGCAGCGTTGAAGATCCTAACAGGAACTATGGCTACACCTTC
>TRBV20-1|TRBJ2-4|many|.|12
CSAHWEENIQYF
TGCAGTGCTCACTGGGAGGAAAACATTCAGTACTTC
>TRBV11-2|TRBJ1-2|.|.|13
CASSLGQGSSYTF
TGTGCCAGCAGCTTAGGGCAGGGTTCTAGCTACACCTTC
>TRBV7-2|TRBJ1-6|.|.|18
CASSSAGGRSKYSSPLHF
TGTGCCAGCAGCTCGGCGGGAGGGCGCTCTAAATATTCTTCACCCCTCCACTTT
>TRBV20-1|TRBJ1-2|many|.|15
CSARDGGTYKEGYTF
TGCAGTGCTAGAGATGGTGGGACATATAAGGAAGGCTACACCTTC
>TRBV6-1|TRBJ1-1|many|.|11
CASSAITEAFF
TGTGCCAGCAGTGCCATCACTGAAGCTTTCTTT